This T cell receptor beta chain was observed in a study of cytomegalovirus exposure and HLA in healthy donors. Study information: Assignment to the Caucasian-associated ancestry cluster applied to roughly 80% of the approximately 390 genotyped donors. General study findings and limits: Available immune exposure information covered CMV serostatus only. The majority of TCR sequences were rare, yet some public TCRs appeared in many donors. In a later analysis, a missense DCLRE1C variant was linked to TCR beta V- and J-gene trimming.

The PCR used 60 Vbeta and 13 Jbeta primers. Assay used: immunoSEQ multiplex PCR; TCRdb lists only in-frame clones, some missing. The table includes around 130,000 clones, more than 60% detected once. Germline CDR1 is SNHLY and CDR2 is FYNNEI. Between the trimmed V and J ends, which lost 5 bases and 3 bases, there was a span of 11 bases. The CDR3 sequence is 14 residues long. Remarks on this clone: Its cognate antigen is unknown.

The origin of this receptor is a woman between 18 and 29 years old in good health and CMV-seronegative. Sequenced: PBMCs. The rearrangement uses TRBV2 and TRBJ2-1, with TRBD2 as a possible D gene (6 bases). CDR3: CASSLARNYNEQFF. Written as DNA, the CDR3 is TGTGCCAGCAGTCTAGCGAGAAACTACAATGAGCAGTTCTTC.